This entry concerns a single T cell receptor beta chain. No antigen is known for it. No infections or other immune events were documented during collection. This entry comes from a study of identifying expanded T cells in peripheral blood. Study results and limitations: Clone count variance between roughly 2-week samples rose with total template count. Approximately 1.2 clones differed between technical replicates, versus approximately 17 and 20 over time.

TCRdb's copy holds only in-frame clones and misses some; the assay was immunoSEQ multiplex PCR. This sample yields about 91,000 clones, of which approximately 88% are seen a single time; around 4.1% belongs to the top ten. The origin of this receptor is a person aged 18 to 70 in good health. Sequencing input: blood.

The DNA of the CDR3 is TGTGCCAGCAGGACAGGGGGCTCGATGCAGCCCCAGCATTTT. It specifies CASRTGGSMQPQHF. The V gene is TRBV6-1, the J gene TRBJ1-5; 10 bases align to TRBD1. The germline CDR1 and CDR2 sequences are MNHNS and SASEGT. This CDR3 has 14 residues. V lost 6 bases, J lost 7 bases, and 6 bases stayed unmatched.